The 19 T cell receptor beta chains below were found in one sample sequenced in a study of T cell responses to AZD1222 COVID-19 vaccine. Assay used: immunoSEQ multiplex PCR; TCRdb lists only in-frame clones, some missing. The sample records approximately 200,000 clones, around 94% being singletons. The sample consisted of peripheral blood, taken 28 days after the second dose of the MenACWY control vaccine. Source of these receptors: an adult who received the MenACWY meningococcal vaccine as a control.

The chain is built from TRBV2 and TRBJ1-3; 7 bases are a match to TRBD1. The CDR3 is 14 amino acids. The junction had 2 bases not matched to a gene; V was cut back by 6 bases and J by 0 bases. The V gene's germline CDR1 is SNHLY and CDR2 FYNNEI. The CDR3 reads CASRDRISGNTIYF. The CDR3 region has the DNA TGTGCCAGCAGGGACAGGATCTCTGGAAACACCATATATTTT.

This clone occurred once. The chain carries TRBV28 and TRBJ2-3; D might be TRBD2 (6 bases). CDR1 is MDHEN, CDR2 SYDVKM, per germline. This CDR3 spans 18 amino acids. Trimming stripped 3 bases from V and 6 bases from J, with 25 bases between. As DNA, the CDR3 is TGTGCCAGCAGTTTCATTACGTCCGGGGGTAGAAGTTCGGATACGCAGTATTTT. This gives the protein CASSFITSGGRSSDTQYF.

The chain uses TRBV5-6 and TRBJ1-5; D remains unclear. The germline V gene encodes CDR1 SGHDT and CDR2 YYEEEE. The CDR3 contains 12 residues. Between the trimmed V and J ends, which lost 2 bases and 3 bases, there was a span of 3 bases. The chain's CDR3 is CASSFSNQPQHF. DNA for the CDR3: TGTGCCAGCAGCTTCTCCAATCAGCCCCAGCATTTT.

The chain couples TRBV4-2 to TRBJ2-7, with 7 bases identical to TRBD2. Unmatched junction bases numbered 7, after V lost 1 base and J lost 4 bases. Germline assignment: CDR1 LGHNA and CDR2 YNFKEQ. The CDR3 has 15 residues. Here the CDR3 reads CASSQADQRDYEQYF. In DNA, the CDR3 is TGTGCCAGCAGCCAAGCCGACCAGCGGGATTACGAGCAGTACTTC.

V is TRBV5-5 and J is TRBJ1-1, with D possibly TRBD1 on 5 matching bases. In germline, CDR1 is SGHKS, CDR2 YYEKEE (reference sequence). V was shortened by 4 bases and J by 1 base, with 11 bases between the two germline ends. This CDR3 region has 14 residues. CDR3 in amino acids: CASSPGLWNTEAFF. In DNA, the CDR3 is TGTGCCAGCAGCCCGGGACTGTGGAACACTGAAGCTTTCTTT.

A note on this clone: The junction shows a germline mismatch at one end, possibly a read error. The V and J genes are TRBV28 and TRBJ2-7; no firm D call. The CDR3 has 14 amino acids. In germline, CDR1 is MDHEN, CDR2 SYDVKM. In nucleotides, the CDR3 is TGTGCCAGCAGCTTTACAACGACTGCGGCCGAGAAGTACTTC. Translation gives CASSFTTTAAEKYF.

The chain joins TRBV9 to TRBJ1-1; tentatively, D is TRBD1 (5 bases). The CDR3 contains 15 residues. Trimming cost V 2 bases and J 3 bases, with 14 bases left between them. Looked up from germline, CDR1 is SGDLS and CDR2 is YYNGEE. CDR3 DNA sequence: TGTGCCAGCAGCGTCGGGGGACTAAGGGACACTGAAGCTTTCTTT. Translating it yields CASSVGGLRDTEAFF.

The rearrangement joins TRBV28 to TRBJ1-1; 9 bases are shared with TRBD1. The CDR3 length is 14 residues. V was clipped by 5 bases and J by 4 bases; unmatched bases: 5. Germline CDR1 reads MDHEN; CDR2 reads SYDVKM. In nucleotides, the CDR3 is TGTGCCAGCAGTCATCCGGGACAGGGCACTGAAGCTTTCTTT. The encoded protein is CASSHPGQGTEAFF.

On this clone: This sample includes further DNA sequences coding for the same CDR3. The chain is built from TRBV4-1 and TRBJ2-1, with 11 bases lining up with TRBD2. J gave up 6 bases and V 3 bases, and 7 bases lay outside the gene matches. The CDR3 has 16 amino acids. Germline V gene sequence: CDR1 MGHRA, CDR2 YSYEKL. The CDR3: CASSQAPGLAVNEQFF. CDR3 nucleotides: TGCGCCAGCAGCCAGGCTCCGGGACTAGCGGTCAATGAGCAGTTCTTC.

The chain is built from TRBV28 and TRBJ2-5; 7 bases match TRBD1. Trimming removed 5 bases from V and 3 bases from J; junction bases left unmatched: 9. Germline V lookup: CDR1 MDHEN, CDR2 SYDVKM. The CDR3 has 15 amino acids. In nucleotides, the CDR3 is TGTGCCAGCAGTAATCTTCGGGACAGAGAAGAGACCCAGTACTTC. Translated, it gives CASSNLRDREETQYF.

This chain connects TRBV28 to TRBJ1-2, with D unclear. From germline, CDR1 is MDHEN and CDR2 SYDVKM. V lost 10 bases and J lost 0, with 9 bases in between. The CDR3 consists of 12 residues. The chain's CDR3 is CATGSPNYGYTF. CDR3 nucleotide sequence: TGTGCCACCGGGTCCCCTAACTATGGCTACACCTTC.

In its sample, this clone was seen once. The gene calls are TRBV5-1 and TRBJ2-2; D not certain. Germline CDR1 is SGHRS and CDR2 is YFSETQ. There are 12 residues in the CDR3. The V end lost 4 bases, the J end lost 7 bases, and 8 bases lay between the germline ends. The CDR3 sequence is CASSPDDGELFF. The CDR3 DNA reads TGCGCCAGCAGCCCAGATGACGGGGAGCTGTTTTTT. The whole variable domain, remainder taken from reference TRBV5-1 and TRBJ2-2, is KAGVTQTPRYLIKTRGQQVTLSCSPISGHRSVSWYQQTPGQGLQFLFEYFSETQRNKGNFPGRFSGRQFSNSRSEMNVSTLELGDSALYLCASSPDDGELFFGEGSRLTVL.

This sequence joins TRBV5-1 and TRBJ2-7; D is unclear. CDR3 length: 14 amino acids. Germline V gives CDR1 SGHRS, CDR2 YFSETQ. V was shortened by 0 bases and J by 0 bases, with 7 bases between the two germline ends. The CDR3 DNA reads as TGCGCCAGCAGCTTGGATTCAACCTCCTACGAGCAGTACTTC. Amino acids: CASSLDSTSYEQYF.

This clone was counted once. This rearrangement joins TRBV29-1 to TRBJ1-2; 10 nucleotides agree with TRBD1. The germline V gene has CDR1 SQVTM and CDR2 ANQGSEA. With 5 bases clipped from V and 5 bases from J, the junction kept 5 bases outside the gene matches. The CDR3 is 13 amino acids. The CDR3 DNA is TGCAGCGTTATCGGACAGGGGGGATATGGCTACACCTTC. Protein: CSVIGQGGYGYTF.

The chain links TRBV28 to TRBJ1-4; TRBD1 matches 10 bases. This CDR3 is 11 amino acids long. After removal of 5 bases from V and 15 bases from J, the junction contained 3 bases not matched to a gene. Germline assignment: CDR1 MDHEN and CDR2 SYDVKM. In DNA, the CDR3 is TGTGCCAGCAGTGACAGGGGGCGAGTGTTTTTT. It yields the protein CASSDRGRVFF.

J is TRBJ2-2 and V is TRBV30; D is undetermined. Trimming removed 3 bases at V and 0 bases at J, with 8 bases between. CDR3 length: 14 amino acids. Looked up from germline, CDR1 is GTSNPN and CDR2 is SVGIG (reference sequence). CDR3 coding DNA: TGTGCCTGGAGAGGACGGACGAACACCGGGGAGCTGTTTTTT. This codes for CAWRGRTNTGELFF.

The V gene is TRBV5-1, the J gene TRBJ1-1, with 12 positions matching TRBD1. V trimming: 2 bases; J trimming: 7 bases; junction bases outside the gene matches: 3. Germline V lookup: CDR1 SGHRS, CDR2 YFSETQ. The CDR3 length is 14 residues. The CDR3 is CASSFGTGGGEAFF. The DNA for the CDR3 is TGCGCCAGCAGCTTCGGGACAGGGGGCGGTGAAGCTTTCTTT.

Here the CDR3 reads CASSLGIFDEGSYEQYF. As DNA, the CDR3 is TGCGCCAGCAGCTTGGGCATTTTCGACGAAGGGTCCTACGAGCAGTACTTC. This chain connects TRBV5-1 to TRBJ2-7; unclear D gene. V was clipped by 0 bases and J by 1 base, with 17 bases between them. Germline V gives CDR1 SGHRS, CDR2 YFSETQ. This CDR3 has 17 residues.

The rearrangement joins TRBV7-6 to TRBJ1-5; D may be TRBD1 (5 bases). The ends were cut back, 3 bases at V and 0 bases at J, with 21 bases in the middle. This CDR3 contains 19 residues. From germline, CDR1 is SGHVS and CDR2 FNYEAQ. CDR3 residues: CASSLGPRGTSYSNQPQHF. Here the CDR3 DNA reads TGTGCCAGCAGCTTGGGACCGAGAGGAACCAGTTATAGCAATCAGCCCCAGCATTTT.